Presented here are 8 T cell receptor beta chains from one specimen sequenced in a study of cytomegalovirus exposure and HLA in healthy donors. The PCR had 60 Vbeta and 13 Jbeta primers. Measured with immunoSEQ multiplex PCR; TCRdb has only the in-frame clones, and not every one. The sample lists fewer than 150,000 clones; around 77% were seen once. Source material: PBMCs. These receptors came from a woman aged 45-65 years in good health and CMV-seronegative.

The chain is built from TRBV5-6 and TRBJ2-1; TRBD2 matches at 11 bases. V was clipped by 3 bases and J by 2 bases; unmatched bases: 4. The V gene's germline CDR1 is SGHDT and CDR2 YYEEEE. The CDR3 runs to 16 residues. The chain's CDR3 is CASSSLAGGTYNEQFF. The CDR3 coding sequence is TGTGCCAGCAGCTCCCTAGCGGGGGGTACCTACAATGAGCAGTTCTTC.

The gene calls are TRBV4-1 and TRBJ2-7; D remains unclear. The CDR3 totals 16 residues. The ends were cut back, 1 base at V and 2 bases at J, with 15 bases in the middle. Germline V lookup: CDR1 MGHRA, CDR2 YSYEKL. The CDR3 loop reads CASSQGSLRSTYEQYF. The CDR3 bases are TGCGCCAGCAGCCAAGGCAGCTTGAGGAGTACCTACGAGCAGTACTTC.

The rearrangement joins TRBV7-3 to TRBJ1-4; D unresolved. Germline loops: CDR1 SGHTA, CDR2 FQGTGA. This CDR3 is 15 amino acids long. V lost 1 base to trimming and J lost 7 bases, with 13 bases between them. CDR3 nucleotides: TGTGCCAGCAGCTTAATGGCGGCCGCCGGTGAAAAACTGTTTTTT. Translation gives CASSLMAAAGEKLFF.

This clone has only a few counts. The chain joins TRBV6-6 to TRBJ1-4; 10 bases agree with TRBD1. With V trimmed by 5 bases and J by 8 bases, 8 bases remained unmatched. From germline, CDR1 is MNHNY and CDR2 SVGAGI (reference sequence). This CDR3 has 15 residues. CDR3 nucleotides: TGTGCCAGCAGTGGCCCGGGACAGGGGAACGAAAAACTGTTTTTT. Amino acid sequence: CASSGPGQGNEKLFF.

The rearrangement joins TRBV2 to TRBJ1-2; 7 bases line up with TRBD1. CDR1 is SNHLY and CDR2 is FYNNEI in the germline V gene. J was trimmed by 7 bases and V by 3 bases; bases with no gene match: 5. This CDR3 is 13 amino acids long. CDR3 DNA: TGTGCCAGCAGTGATCAAAACAGGGGTGGCTACACCTTC. Translated: CASSDQNRGGYTF. The full variable domain, with the rest looked up from reference TRBV2 and TRBJ1-2, is EPEVTQTPSHQVTQMGQEVILRCVPISNHLYFYWYRQILGQKVEFLVSFYNNEISEKSEIFDDQFSVERPDGSNFTLKIRSTKLEDSAMYFCASSDQNRGGYTFGSGTRLTVV.

This chain uses TRBV19 with TRBJ1-4; 9 bases match TRBD1. V lost 4 bases and J lost 8; bases outside the gene matches: 11. CDR1 and CDR2 from the germline V gene are LNHDA and SQIVND (reference sequence). The CDR3 is made up of 16 amino acids. The CDR3 DNA reads as TGTGCCAGTAGTACCAACCGGGACAGGGTTGCGGAAAAACTGTTTTTT. Translating it yields CASSTNRDRVAEKLFF.

In this sample, this clone turned up a few times. In DNA, the CDR3 is TGCAGCGTCCTTTCAGGGGGAGATACGCAGTATTTT. Protein product: CSVLSGGDTQYF. The V call is TRBV29-1, the J call TRBJ2-3; TRBD1 agrees at 7 bases. CDR1 and CDR2 (germline): SQVTM, ANQGSEA. J was trimmed by 5 bases and V by 6 bases; bases with no gene match: 5. The CDR3 spans 12 residues.

The rearrangement joins TRBV18 to TRBJ1-5; D perhaps matches TRBD1 (5 bases). V shed 2 bases and J shed 0 bases, with 11 bases lying between them. This CDR3 comprises 16 residues. CDR1 is KGHSH, CDR2 LQKENI, per germline. As DNA, the CDR3 is TGTGCCAGCTCACCAGCAGGGATCCTTAGCAATCAGCCCCAGCATTTT. It translates to CASSPAGILSNQPQHF.